The 30 T cell receptor beta chains in this list originate from one sample, sequenced in a study of identical twins. Each CDR3 protein is one row after TCRdb ran MiXCR on the 5' RACE reads. The sample holds 550,000 to 700,000 distinct CDR3 sequences, roughly 20% seen once. A further study also used this sample, focusing on T cells expressing NK-cell markers.

Specimen: PBMCs. These receptors originate from a woman in her late teens or twenties in good health.

This clonotype was found a few times. The rearrangement uses TRBV20-1 and TRBJ2-1; D not certain. Germline values: CDR1 DFQATT, CDR2 SNEGSKA (reference sequence). This CDR3 has 17 amino acids. Trimming cost V 1 base and J 4 bases, with 20 bases left between them. The CDR3 region has the DNA TGCAGTGCTAGAGGTGCCCCTCTCTCGGGTCCTTACAATGAGCAGTTCTTC. Translation: CSARGAPLSGPYNEQFF.

This clonotype was recorded at least ten times. The rearrangement links TRBV20-1 to TRBJ2-7, with D maybe TRBD2 (6 bases). This CDR3 region has 14 residues. The germline V gene has CDR1 DFQATT and CDR2 SNEGSKA (reference sequence). V was trimmed by 4 bases and J by 2 bases, leaving 15 bases between them. CDR3 sequence: CSAKAGTLAYEQYF. The CDR3 DNA follows: TGCAGTGCTAAAGCCGGGACTCTCGCCTACGAGCAGTACTTC.

This clonotype was counted at least ten times. The genes are TRBV6-5 and TRBJ2-7; 7 positions agree with TRBD1. There are 16 residues in the CDR3. Germline CDR1 MNHEY, CDR2 SVGAGI. V lost 0 bases to trimming and J lost 2 bases; unmatched junction nucleotides: 7. The CDR3 DNA reads TGTGCCAGCAGTTACTCGACAGGGATTGGCACCTACGAGCAGTACTTC. This encodes CASSYSTGIGTYEQYF.

This clonotype was counted at least ten times. V is TRBV5-1 and J is TRBJ1-5, with D possibly TRBD1 on 5 matching bases. CDR1 is SGHRS, CDR2 YFSETQ, per germline. The V and J ends lost 0 bases and 1 base respectively, with 11 bases between them. This CDR3 is 16 amino acids long. The CDR3 region is CASSLAGTSSNQPQHF. The CDR3 nucleotides are TGCGCCAGCAGCTTGGCAGGGACGTCCAGCAATCAGCCCCAGCATTTT.

V usage is TRBV4-3 and J usage is TRBJ2-1; 8 nucleotides align to TRBD2. The CDR3 loop spans 16 amino acids. Germline CDR1 and CDR2: LGHNA and YSLEER. The trim removed 1 base at V and 7 bases at J, leaving 9 bases unmatched. Here the CDR3 DNA reads TGCGCCAGCAGCCAAGTAGGGCGGGGGGTTTGGAATGAGCAGTTCTTC. Protein product: CASSQVGRGVWNEQFF.

The rearrangement uses TRBV7-2 and TRBJ2-5; D ambiguous. Germline CDR1 SGHTA, CDR2 FQGNSA. V gave up 6 bases and J gave up 1 base, with 15 bases separating them. The CDR3 has 15 amino acids. DNA for the CDR3: TGTGCCAGCAGAGACCGGGCAGGCCTCCAAGAGACCCAGTACTTC. This encodes CASRDRAGLQETQYF.

This clonotype was detected a few times. The rearrangement joins TRBV4-2 to TRBJ2-6; D might be TRBD2 (6 bases). The CDR3 is 18 residues long. From germline, CDR1 is LGHNA and CDR2 YNFKEQ. Trimming took off 0 bases at V and 4 bases at J, with 16 bases between the two ends. CDR3 bases: TGTGCCAGCAGCCAAGATGGAGGGAATCTAGCAGGGGCCAACGTCCTGACTTTC. Translated, it gives CASSQDGGNLAGANVLTF.

This chain joins TRBV10-3 and TRBJ2-3; D ambiguous. Germline V gene sequence: CDR1 ENHRY, CDR2 SYGVKD. V was trimmed by 5 bases and J by 1 base, leaving 10 bases between them. This CDR3 contains 14 residues. CDR3 nucleotide sequence: TGTGCCATCAGTAGTTCGTTAGGCACAGATACGCAGTATTTT. It translates to CAISSSLGTDTQYF.

J is TRBJ2-5 and V is TRBV5-6; no definite D call. Germline CDR1 is SGHDT and CDR2 is YYEEEE. Trimming shortened V by 5 bases and J by 5 bases, and 19 bases separated the two germline ends. The CDR3 covers 15 residues. CDR3 amino acids: CASSPTGGYRETQYF. The CDR3 nucleotides are TGTGCCAGCAGTCCCACTGGTGGATATCGGGAGACCCAGTACTTC.

The rearrangement joins TRBV2 to TRBJ2-7; unclear D gene. The CDR3 is 12 residues long. Germline-derived CDR1 and CDR2 are SNHLY and FYNNEI. The V and J ends lost 7 bases and 5 bases respectively, with 12 bases between them. The CDR3 nucleotides read TGTGCCAGCACTTATAGGGAAAACGAGCAGTACTTC. Translation gives CASTYRENEQYF.

The chain links TRBV12-3 or TRBV12-4 to TRBJ1-1, with D perhaps matching TRBD1 (5 bases). Trimming pared 7 bases from V and 3 bases from J, leaving 12 bases between. This CDR3 spans 13 amino acids. The DNA for the CDR3 is TGTGCCAGCAACCGGGACTTTTACACTGAAGCTTTCTTT. Amino acid sequence: CASNRDFYTEAFF.

The rearrangement uses TRBV10-3 and TRBJ2-1; maybe TRBD2 (7 bases). Germline V lookup: CDR1 ENHRY, CDR2 SYGVKD. CDR3 length: 16 amino acids. V was cut by 7 bases and J by 6 bases, with 22 bases left in between. In DNA form, the CDR3 reads TGTGCCATCAAGCTGGCCCGGGACACGGGGGGCAATGAGCAGTTCTTC. Translating it yields CAIKLARDTGGNEQFF.

This chain connects TRBV20-1 to TRBJ2-2; TRBD1 aligns across 7 bases. Germline lookup yields CDR1 DFQATT and CDR2 SNEGSKA (reference sequence). The CDR3 totals 15 residues. The trim removed 1 base at V and 5 bases at J, leaving 7 bases unmatched. The CDR3 here is CSARGGTANTGELFF. CDR3 coding DNA: TGCAGTGCTAGAGGGGGGACAGCCAATACCGGGGAGCTGTTTTTT.

This clonotype showed up just a few times. The J gene is TRBJ1-2, the V gene TRBV5-5; D ambiguous. CDR1 and CDR2 (germline): SGHKS, YYEKEE (reference sequence). Trimming took 0 bases from V and 4 from J, leaving 13 bases between them. This CDR3 has 15 residues. The CDR3 region is CASSLGGVSSYGYTF. CDR3 in DNA: TGTGCCAGCAGCTTGGGGGGAGTTTCCTCCTATGGCTACACCTTC. The whole variable domain, remainder taken from reference TRBV5-5 and TRBJ1-2, is DAGVTQSPTHLIKTRGQQVTLRCSPISGHKSVSWYQQVLGQGPQFIFQYYEKEERGRGNFPDRFSARQFPNYSSELNVNALLLGDSALYLCASSLGGVSSYGYTFGSGTRLTVV.

The rearrangement joins TRBV7-2 to TRBJ2-1, with D perhaps matching TRBD2 (6 bases). The V gene lost 3 bases and the J gene lost 11 bases, with 11 bases spanning the gap. Germline V gene lookup returns CDR1 SGHTA and CDR2 FQGNSA. CDR3 length: 12 residues. Written as DNA, the CDR3 is TGTGCCAGCAGCTTTGCGACTAGACAGCAGTTCTTC. It yields the protein CASSFATRQQFF.

This clonotype was seen more than once but under ten times. This chain links TRBV20-1 with TRBJ2-1, with 8 bases fitting TRBD2. Germline assignment: CDR1 DFQATT and CDR2 SNEGSKA (reference sequence). The V gene end was trimmed by 3 bases and the J gene end by 7 bases; junction bases not matched to a gene: 5. The CDR3 has 13 amino acids. CDR3 residues: CSASREGGNEQFF. The CDR3 coding sequence is TGCAGTGCTAGCCGGGAGGGGGGGAATGAGCAGTTCTTC.

Note on this clonotype: Since a much larger clone is just one base distant, this may be a read error. This chain joins TRBV7-9 and TRBJ2-7; TRBD1 aligns across 10 bases. After removal of 4 bases from V and 5 bases from J, the junction contained 2 bases not matched to a gene. Per the germline V gene, CDR1 is SEHNR and CDR2 is FQNEAQ (reference sequence). The CDR3 length is 13 residues. In DNA, the CDR3 is TGTGCCAGCAGCTACGGGACAGGGGACGAGCAGTACTTC. Its translation: CASSYGTGDEQYF.

The DNA for the CDR3 is TGTGCCAGCACCCCAGCGGGTGGAACAGATACGCAGTATTTT. This codes for CASTPAGGTDTQYF. The chain carries TRBV6-2 or TRBV6-3 and TRBJ2-3; a possible D gene is TRBD2 (6 bases). The CDR3 covers 14 residues. Germline lookup yields CDR1 MNHEY and CDR2 SVGEGT. V shed 7 bases and J shed 3 bases, with 14 bases lying between them.

This clonotype came up a few times. The CDR3 spells CASSLGSGGPNEQFF. CDR3 DNA: TGTGCCAGCAGCTTAGGCAGCGGGGGACCAAATGAGCAGTTCTTC. This chain uses TRBV7-2 with TRBJ2-1; the match to TRBD2 covers 8 bases. The junction had 6 bases not matched to a gene; V was cut back by 1 base and J by 7 bases. In germline, CDR1 is SGHTA, CDR2 FQGNSA. The length of the CDR3 is 15 residues.

A remark on this clonotype: Germline and junction disagree at one end, which may indicate a read error. The chain uses TRBV10-3 and TRBJ2-7, with 9 bases fitting TRBD1. The CDR3 covers 13 residues. In germline, CDR1 is ENHRY, CDR2 SYGVKD. The CDR3 region has the DNA TGTGCCGTCAGTGAGACGGGGACAGGGGAGCAGTACTTC. It is translated as CAVSETGTGEQYF.

This clonotype turned up a few times. This chain connects TRBV20-1 to TRBJ2-1; 9 bases are shared with TRBD2. V lost 6 bases, J lost 5 bases, and 14 bases stayed unmatched. The V gene's germline CDR1 is DFQATT and CDR2 SNEGSKA (reference sequence). The length of the CDR3 is 16 residues. The DNA of the CDR3 is TGCAGTGCAACTGCTTTCGGGACTAGCACGAACAATGAGCAGTTCTTC. Translation: CSATAFGTSTNNEQFF.

This clonotype was counted a single time. The chain carries TRBV6-5 and TRBJ2-7; possible D gene TRBD2, 6 bases. The germline V gene encodes CDR1 MNHEY and CDR2 SVGAGI. The V gene lost 0 bases and the J gene lost 4 bases, with 13 bases spanning the gap. This CDR3 spans 15 amino acids. Here the CDR3 DNA reads TGTGCCAGCAGTTACTCGAGAGCGGGTATATACGAGCAGTACTTC. Encoded protein: CASSYSRAGIYEQYF.

Details on this clonotype: A junction end diverges from the germline sequence, so it may reflect a read error. The rearrangement joins TRBV29-1 to TRBJ2-1, with TRBD2 identical over 9 bases. Germline CDR1 and CDR2: SQVTM and ANQGSEA. This CDR3 contains 14 residues. CDR3 in DNA: TGCAGCGCTGCCGGGACTAGCAAGGGGAATGAGCTGTTCTTC. It yields the protein CSAAGTSKGNELFF.

The gene calls are TRBV4-3 and TRBJ2-6; the D is unclear. Germline V CDR1 and CDR2: LGHNA, YSLEER. Trimming stripped 0 bases from V and 4 bases from J, with 10 bases between. The CDR3 covers 16 residues. For the CDR3, the DNA is TGCGCCAGCAGCCAAGAGTGGGTGTCAGGGGCCAACGTCCTGACTTTC. This codes for CASSQEWVSGANVLTF.

This clonotype was detected a few times. V gene TRBV6-5 combines with J gene TRBJ2-3; 10 nucleotides line up with TRBD2. The CDR3 loop spans 16 amino acids. In germline, CDR1 is MNHEY, CDR2 SVGAGI. V trimming: 6 bases; J trimming: 2 bases; junction bases outside the gene matches: 8. The CDR3 protein is CASRPLAGEDTDTQYF. The CDR3 DNA reads as TGTGCCAGCAGACCCCTAGCGGGGGAGGACACAGATACGCAGTATTTT.

This clonotype was counted many times. The chain combines TRBV20-1 with TRBJ2-7, with TRBD1 matching 7 bases. In germline, CDR1 is DFQATT, CDR2 SNEGSKA (reference sequence). CDR3 length: 14 amino acids. The J segment lost 0 bases and the V segment lost 6 bases, leaving 8 bases of the junction unmatched. CDR3 nucleotide sequence: TGCAGTGCCGCCAGACAGGGAAGCTCCTACGAGCAGTACTTC. Its protein is CSAARQGSSYEQYF.

The V and J genes are TRBV25-1 and TRBJ2-7; D is ambiguous. V was shortened by 3 bases and J by 5 bases, with 11 bases between the two germline ends. The germline V gene encodes CDR1 MGHDK and CDR2 SYGVNS. The CDR3 is made up of 13 amino acids. This CDR3 is CASSDDLYHEQYF. For the CDR3, the DNA is TGTGCCAGCAGTGATGACCTTTACCACGAGCAGTACTTC.

This clonotype showed up just a few times. CDR3 coding DNA: TGTGCCAGCAGCCCTCTGGACAGGGTCGGGGAGCAGTACTTC. Translating it yields CASSPLDRVGEQYF. The chain combines TRBV12-3 or TRBV12-4 with TRBJ2-7; 8 positions agree with TRBD1. V lost 6 bases to trimming and J lost 7 bases; unmatched junction nucleotides: 11. CDR3 length: 14 amino acids.

This clonotype showed up just once. One junction end disagrees with the germline gene, perhaps due to a read error. The chain couples TRBV5-1 to TRBJ2-2; weak D call: TRBD2 (5 bases). The length of the CDR3 is 15 residues. CDR1 and CDR2 (germline): SGHRS, YFSETQ. As DNA, the CDR3 is TGCGCCAGCAGCTTGGGGACTGCGAACTCCGGGGAGCTGTTTTTT. Translation: CASSLGTANSGELFF. Drawing the rest from reference TRBV5-1 and TRBJ2-2, the complete variable domain is KAGVTQTPRYLIKTRGQQVTLSCSPISGHRSVSWYQQTPGQGLQFLFEYFSETQRNKGNFPGRFSGRQFSNSRSEMNVSTLELGDSALYLCASSLGTANSGELFFGEGSRLTVL.

This clonotype turned up a few times. CDR3 loop: CASRFRGASEQYF. As DNA, the CDR3 is TGTGCCAGCCGCTTCCGCGGGGCTTCCGAGCAGTACTTC. V gene TRBV27 combines with J gene TRBJ2-7, with D possibly being TRBD2 (6 bases). Germline CDR1 is MNHEY and CDR2 is SMNVEV (reference sequence). The CDR3 is made up of 13 amino acids. V was clipped by 8 bases and J by 6 bases, with 17 bases between them.